This TCR beta chain was captured in a study of identical twins. From the 5' RACE reads, TCRdb called clonotypes with MiXCR, one entry per CDR3 protein. This sample has some 760,000 distinct CDR3 sequences; about 20% occur once, and the top ten carry around 14%. Overall study results and limits: Low generation probability was overrepresented in out-of-frame alpha sequences shared by twins.

As concerns this clonotype: Its antigen is unidentified.

Trimming left V 5 bases short and J 5 bases short, with 16 bases between. CDR1 is SQVTM and CDR2 is ANQGSEA in the germline V gene. The CDR3 has 13 amino acids. The same data also contributed to another study, on T cells expressing NK-cell markers. From that study: Sorted CD3+CD56-NKG2C+, CD3+CD56+NKG2C+ and CD3+CD56+NKG2C- T cells supplied the TCR beta repertoires. NKG2C+ dominant clonotypes from 5 to 7 donors made up roughly 1.0-8% of CD8+ T cells.

The TCR comes from a woman under 30 in good health. The sequencing input was PBMCs. This chain joins TRBV29-1 and TRBJ2-7, with D possibly called TRBD1 or TRBD2 (5 bases each). The CDR3 DNA sequence: TGCAGCGTTAGTAGACGGGGCAGGAACGAGCAGTACTTC. Translation: CSVSRRGRNEQYF.